These 30 T cell receptor beta chains were sequenced from one sample in a study of stem cell transplantation in POMP-related autoinflammatory disease. Only in-frame clones appear in the TCRdb table, and some are missing; sequencing was by immunoSEQ multiplex PCR. The sample lists around 32,000 clones, around 88% occurring once. The sample was CD4+ T cells from PBMCs, taken before stem cell transplantation. The origin of the receptors is a human donor with POMP-related autoinflammation and immune dysregulation (PRAID).

This sequence joins TRBV7-9 and TRBJ1-5; D unresolved. The V gene's germline CDR1 is SEHNR and CDR2 FQNEAQ (reference sequence). Deletions cut 5 bases from V and 7 bases from J, with 12 bases between. The CDR3 is 13 residues long. The CDR3 protein is CASSTRQRQPQHF. The CDR3 bases are TGTGCCAGCAGCACCCGACAAAGGCAGCCCCAGCATTTT.

CDR3 sequence reads: CASSLEVTGGANYGYTF. DNA of the CDR3: TGTGCCAGCAGCTTGGAGGTTACAGGAGGAGCTAACTATGGCTACACCTTC. The chain has TRBV5-4 and TRBJ1-2, with D maybe TRBD1 (5 bases). V lost 0 bases to trimming and J lost 0 bases, with 15 bases between them. The length of the CDR3 is 17 residues. The germline V gene encodes CDR1 SGHNT and CDR2 YYREEE (reference sequence).

CDR3: CASSLGGRRSGANVLTF. The CDR3 DNA reads as TGTGCCAGCAGCTTAGGGGGGCGGCGCTCCGGGGCCAACGTCCTGACTTTC. The chain couples TRBV7-2 to TRBJ2-6; D might be TRBD1 (6 bases). CDR1 SGHTA and CDR2 FQGNSA come from the germline V gene. With 1 base removed from V and 4 bases from J, the gap between germline ends came to 14 bases. The CDR3 contains 17 residues.

This clone occurred a few times. The CDR3 reads CASSRAGGENQPQHF. For the CDR3, the DNA is TGTGCCAGCAGCCGGGCAGGGGGCGAAAATCAGCCCCAGCATTTT. This chain links TRBV7-9 with TRBJ1-5, with TRBD1 matching over 8 bases. The CDR3 is 15 residues long. Germline V gives CDR1 SEHNR, CDR2 FQNEAQ (reference sequence). Trimming removed 5 bases from V and 4 bases from J; junction bases left unmatched: 7.

CDR3 sequence: CASSEASLTGNTIYF. The CDR3 nucleotides read TGTGCCAGCAGTGAAGCATCACTTACTGGAAACACCATATATTTT. The rearrangement links TRBV6-1 to TRBJ1-3; no clear D. The germline gives CDR1 MNHNS, CDR2 SASEGT. The CDR3 length is 15 residues. Trimming pared 0 bases from V and 2 bases from J, leaving 8 bases between.

The CDR3 loop is CASSGPFPPDTQYF. DNA for the CDR3: TGTGCCAGCAGCGGACCTTTTCCCCCAGATACGCAGTATTTT. The chain recombines TRBV6-5 with TRBJ2-3, with no clear D. The CDR3 totals 14 residues. Deletions cut 6 bases from V and 4 bases from J, with 14 bases between. Germline V gives CDR1 MNHEY, CDR2 SVGAGI.

The J gene is TRBJ2-1, the V gene TRBV29-1; 9 bases fit TRBD1. V lost 6 bases to trimming and J lost 8 bases; unmatched junction nucleotides: 11. The CDR3 covers 14 residues. The V gene's germline CDR1 is SQVTM and CDR2 ANQGSEA. CDR3 sequence: CSVCRTGVGDEQFF. CDR3 DNA: TGCAGCGTGTGCAGGACAGGGGTTGGGGATGAGCAGTTCTTC.

V and J are TRBV9 and TRBJ2-1, with D perhaps assigned TRBD1 or TRBD2 (6 bases each). Trimming removed 0 bases at V and 0 bases at J, with 10 bases between. CDR1 is SGDLS and CDR2 is YYNGEE in the germline V gene. This CDR3 has 16 amino acids. The CDR3: CASSVEGGSSYNEQFF. In DNA form, the CDR3 reads TGTGCCAGCAGCGTAGAAGGGGGGAGCTCCTACAATGAGCAGTTCTTC.

The rearrangement links TRBV7-8 to TRBJ2-5, with 8 bases that match TRBD2. Trimming cost V 5 bases and J 0 bases; bases outside gene matches: 5. The CDR3 length is 15 residues. Germline V CDR1 and CDR2: SGHVS, FQNEAQ. The CDR3 here is CASSPREGYQETQYF. The DNA for the CDR3 is TGTGCCAGCAGCCCTCGGGAGGGATACCAAGAGACCCAGTACTTC.

The gene calls are TRBV7-9 and TRBJ1-2; D gene unclear. The CDR3 has 14 amino acids. Germline CDR1 is SEHNR and CDR2 is FQNEAQ (reference sequence). Trimming took 5 bases from V and 4 from J, leaving 14 bases between them. The CDR3 sequence is CASSTDRAFYGYTF. DNA for the CDR3: TGTGCCAGCAGCACGGACCGTGCCTTCTATGGCTACACCTTC.

V is TRBV27 and J is TRBJ2-3, with D unresolved. The CDR3 has 12 residues. The V end was cut by 10 bases, the J end by 4 bases, with 12 bases between. In germline, CDR1 is MNHEY, CDR2 SMNVEV (reference sequence). In nucleotides, the CDR3 is TGTGCCATCCGCACAAGAGCAGATACGCAGTATTTT. Its translation is CAIRTRADTQYF.

The rearrangement links TRBV2 to TRBJ1-1; D remains unclear. CDR3 length: 13 amino acids. V shed 7 bases and J shed 2 bases, with 11 bases lying between them. The V gene's germline CDR1 is SNHLY and CDR2 FYNNEI. The CDR3 sequence is CASTGQFNTEAFF. The CDR3 bases are TGTGCCAGCACGGGCCAGTTTAACACTGAAGCTTTCTTT. Supplemented by reference TRBV2 and TRBJ1-1, the full variable domain reads EPEVTQTPSHQVTQMGQEVILRCVPISNHLYFYWYRQILGQKVEFLVSFYNNEISEKSEIFDDQFSVERPDGSNFTLKIRSTKLEDSAMYFCASTGQFNTEAFFGQGTRLTVV.

The V call is TRBV30, the J call TRBJ2-3, with 11 bases lining up with TRBD2. The CDR3 has 18 residues. Per the germline V gene, CDR1 is GTSNPN and CDR2 is SVGIG (reference sequence). The junction had 13 bases not matched to a gene; V was cut back by 0 bases and J by 5 bases. The CDR3 DNA follows: TGTGCCTGGAGTGTACGCGGAACTAGCGGGAGAAGTCGAGATACGCAGTATTTT. Amino acids: CAWSVRGTSGRSRDTQYF.

This clone appeared a few times. This chain links TRBV18 with TRBJ2-3; D remains ambiguous. V lost 1 base and J 2 bases, leaving 7 bases between the germline ends. The germline CDR1 and CDR2 sequences are KGHSH and LQKENI. The length of the CDR3 is 14 residues. In DNA form, the CDR3 reads TGTGCCAGCTCACCACGCACGGACACAGATACGCAGTATTTT. Translating it yields CASSPRTDTDTQYF. The whole variable domain, remainder taken from reference TRBV18 and TRBJ2-3, is NAGVMQNPRHLVRRRGQEARLRCSPMKGHSHVYWYRQLPEEGLKFMVYLQKENIIDESGMPKERFSAEFPKEGPSILRIQQVVRGDSAAYFCASSPRTDTDTQYFGPGTRLTVL.

V and J are TRBV10-3 and TRBJ2-1; D ambiguous. CDR3 size: 16 residues. Per germline, CDR1 ENHRY and CDR2 SYGVKD. The V gene lost 3 bases and the J gene lost 1 base, with 13 bases spanning the gap. CDR3 amino acids: CAISEDGRPSYNEQFF. CDR3 sequence (DNA): TGTGCCATCAGTGAAGACGGCCGGCCTTCCTACAATGAGCAGTTCTTC.

V and J are TRBV19 and TRBJ2-1; no clear D. V was clipped by 5 bases and J by 5 bases, with 10 bases between them. CDR3 length: 13 amino acids. Germline V CDR1 and CDR2: LNHDA, SQIVND (reference sequence). CDR3: CASSLYTNNEQFF. The DNA of the CDR3 is TGTGCCAGTAGTTTGTACACCAACAATGAGCAGTTCTTC.

The CDR3 DNA reads TGTGCCAGCAGCAAATTCAAGAAACCCTACGAGCAGTACTTC. Residues: CASSKFKKPYEQYF. The chain links TRBV21-1 to TRBJ2-7. TRBV21-1 is marked as a pseudogene. There are 14 residues in the CDR3.

The V gene is TRBV21-1, the J gene TRBJ2-2; TRBD2, the table's D call, was not compared with the DNA. TRBV21-1 has pseudogene status. This CDR3 is 15 amino acids long. Here the CDR3 reads CASSKGGGDTGELFF. For the CDR3, the DNA is TGTGCCAGCAGCAAAGGGGGAGGGGACACCGGGGAGCTGTTTTTT.

The chain joins TRBV6-1 to TRBJ2-5, with D hard to call. V was trimmed by 2 bases and J by 4 bases, leaving 14 bases between them. Germline CDR1 reads MNHNS; CDR2 reads SASEGT. The CDR3 loop spans 15 amino acids. The CDR3 protein is CASSETTSILETQYF. In DNA form, the CDR3 reads TGTGCCAGCAGTGAAACTACCTCGATCCTAGAGACCCAGTACTTC.

This clone was observed a single time. CDR3 in amino acids: CATSRARGSGAYEQYF. CDR3 coding DNA: TGTGCCACCAGCAGAGCCCGGGGTAGCGGGGCCTACGAGCAGTACTTC. The genes are TRBV15 and TRBJ2-7; the match to TRBD2 covers 8 bases. Germline trimming cut 1 base from V and 2 bases from J; bases unmatched to any gene: 7. This CDR3 comprises 16 residues. Germline V gene data show CDR1 as LNHNV and CDR2 as YYDKDF (reference sequence). Filled out from reference TRBV15 and TRBJ2-7, the complete variable domain reads DAMVIQNPRYQVTQFGKPVTLSCSQTLNHNVMYWYQQKSSQAPKLLFHYYDKDFNNEADTPDNFQSRRPNTSFCFLDIRSPGLGDTAMYLCATSRARGSGAYEQYFGPGTRLTVT.

The rearrangement joins TRBV11-2 to TRBJ2-2, with no clear D. The CDR3 spans 14 residues. Per the germline V gene, CDR1 is SGHAT and CDR2 is FQNNGV. The V and J ends lost 2 bases and 3 bases respectively, with 7 bases between them. CDR3 loop: CASSLMVDTGELFF. CDR3 nucleotide sequence: TGTGCCAGCAGCTTAATGGTTGACACCGGGGAGCTGTTTTTT.

V usage is TRBV7-9 and J usage is TRBJ1-2; D not resolved. CDR1 and CDR2 from the germline V gene are SEHNR and FQNEAQ (reference sequence). Trimming took off 1 base at V and 1 base at J, with 10 bases between the two ends. The length of the CDR3 is 15 residues. The CDR3 DNA follows: TGTGCCAGCAGCTTAGAATACATTTTTAACTATGGCTACACCTTC. Its protein is CASSLEYIFNYGYTF.

The table lists this clone with a few counts. The chain is built from TRBV6-1 and TRBJ2-7; D is unresolved. There are 13 residues in the CDR3. V lost 0 bases and J 4 bases, leaving 7 bases between the germline ends. The V gene's germline CDR1 is MNHNS and CDR2 SASEGT. Here the CDR3 reads CASSEAQIYEQYF. Written as DNA, the CDR3 is TGTGCCAGCAGTGAAGCCCAGATATACGAGCAGTACTTC.

V usage is TRBV19 and J usage is TRBJ2-1, with D unresolved. CDR1 is LNHDA, CDR2 SQIVND, per germline (reference sequence). With 0 bases removed from V and 6 bases from J, the gap between germline ends came to 12 bases. This CDR3 spans 15 amino acids. CDR3 residues: CASSIEAPLGNEQFF. In DNA form, the CDR3 reads TGTGCCAGTAGTATAGAGGCCCCGTTGGGCAATGAGCAGTTCTTC.

V is TRBV5-4 and J is TRBJ2-7; D might be TRBD1 (7 bases). CDR1 and CDR2 (germline): SGHNT, YYREEE (reference sequence). This CDR3 is built from 19 residues. The V and J ends lost 4 bases and 7 bases respectively, with 33 bases between them. Here the CDR3 reads CASSHSQGRGSRSIREQYF. Here the CDR3 DNA reads TGTGCCAGCAGCCATTCACAGGGGCGGGGATCTCGGTCGATTCGGGAGCAGTACTTC. Using reference TRBV5-4 and TRBJ2-7 for the parts outside the CDR3, the full variable domain is ETGVTQSPTHLIKTRGQQVTLRCSSQSGHNTVSWYQQALGQGPQFIFQYYREEENGRGNFPPRFSGLQFPNYSSELNVNALELDDSALYLCASSHSQGRGSRSIREQYFGPGTRLTVT.

The J gene is TRBJ1-2, the V gene TRBV30; D not certain. Germline assignment: CDR1 GTSNPN and CDR2 SVGIG (reference sequence). CDR3 length: 12 residues. Trimming stripped 0 bases from V and 3 bases from J, with 5 bases between. This CDR3 is CAWSVGHYGYTF. The CDR3 nucleotides are TGTGCCTGGAGTGTAGGACACTATGGCTACACCTTC.

This chain joins TRBV9 and TRBJ1-2; 7 nucleotides agree with TRBD1. There are 16 residues in the CDR3. CDR1 SGDLS and CDR2 YYNGEE come from the germline V gene. The V and J ends lost 0 bases and 4 bases, in that order; junction bases with no gene match: 9. This chain's CDR3 is CASSVGIPGTVYGYTF. The CDR3 DNA follows: TGTGCCAGCAGCGTAGGTATCCCCGGGACAGTCTATGGCTACACCTTC.

The chain employs TRBV11-2 and TRBJ1-1, with D uncertain. Trimming removed 1 base from V and 1 base from J, with 7 bases in between. Germline lookup yields CDR1 SGHAT and CDR2 FQNNGV. This CDR3 comprises 14 residues. The CDR3 loop reads CASSLAQRNTEAFF. The CDR3 nucleotides are TGTGCCAGCAGCTTAGCACAGCGGAACACTGAAGCTTTCTTT.

This clone occurred once. This chain uses TRBV7-9 with TRBJ2-5; tentatively, D is TRBD2 (6 bases). In germline, CDR1 is SEHNR, CDR2 FQNEAQ (reference sequence). This CDR3 comprises 14 residues. V gave up 5 bases and J gave up 5 bases, with 15 bases separating them. The CDR3 coding sequence is TGTGCCAGCAGCCCCGGGGGACGAGGCGAGACCCAGTACTTC. It is translated as CASSPGGRGETQYF.

This clone was picked up one time. V is TRBV9 and J is TRBJ1-3, with D hard to call. V lost 2 bases and J 4 bases, leaving 10 bases between the germline ends. This CDR3 has 14 amino acids. Germline assignment: CDR1 SGDLS and CDR2 YYNGEE. The CDR3 sequence is CASSVNAAGNTIYF. CDR3 nucleotide sequence: TGTGCCAGCAGCGTCAACGCAGCGGGAAACACCATATATTTT.